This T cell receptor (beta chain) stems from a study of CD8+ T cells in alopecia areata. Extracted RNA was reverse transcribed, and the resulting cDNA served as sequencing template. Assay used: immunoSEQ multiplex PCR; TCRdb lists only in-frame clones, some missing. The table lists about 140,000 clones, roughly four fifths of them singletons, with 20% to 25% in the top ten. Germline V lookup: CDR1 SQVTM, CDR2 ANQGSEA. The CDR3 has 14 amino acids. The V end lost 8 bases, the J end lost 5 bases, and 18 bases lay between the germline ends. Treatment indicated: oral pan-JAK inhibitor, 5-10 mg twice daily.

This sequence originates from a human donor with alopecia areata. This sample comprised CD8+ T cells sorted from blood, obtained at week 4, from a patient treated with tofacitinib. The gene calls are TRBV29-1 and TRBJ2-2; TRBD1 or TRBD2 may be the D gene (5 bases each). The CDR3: CSYTRDPRTGELFF. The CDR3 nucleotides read TGCAGCTACACCCGGGACCCGAGGACCGGGGAGCTGTTTTTT.